This passage covers 22 T cell receptor beta chains from one sample sequenced in a study of regulatory T cells in long-lasting Graves disease. Relying on iRepertoire HTBI primers and Arm-PCR of CDR3 regions, the team built TCR beta libraries. TCRdb analysed the multiplex PCR reads with MiXCR anew, one entry per CDR3 protein. This table has some 430,000 distinct CDR3 sequences, about 22% appearing once. Regarding time point: persistent/refractory GD, antithyroid drugs over 5 years with positive TRAb. The TCR library was made from RNA extracted from PBMCs. Source: peripheral blood mononuclear cells (PBMCs), taken when the disease was refractory, from a patient treated with antithyroid drugs. Receptors originate from a female donor with Graves disease.

This clonotype was recorded a few times. The rearrangement joins TRBV29-1 to TRBJ1-2; TRBD1 agrees at 12 bases. Germline V gene lookup returns CDR1 SQVTM and CDR2 ANQGSEA. Germline trimming cut 4 bases from V and 7 bases from J; bases unmatched to any gene: 4. The CDR3 consists of 13 residues. CDR3 residues: CSVGGQGAVGYTF. The DNA for the CDR3 is TGCAGCGTTGGGGGACAGGGGGCAGTTGGCTACACCTTC.

This clonotype was found many times. The V and J genes are TRBV20-1 and TRBJ1-4; the D is unclear. The CDR3 sequence is 15 residues long. CDR1 and CDR2 (germline): DFQATT, SNEGSKA (reference sequence). V was pared by 6 bases and J by 0 bases, with 14 bases between. The CDR3 spells CSALTDVATNEKLFF. The CDR3 DNA follows: TGCAGTGCCCTAACTGACGTTGCAACTAATGAAAAACTGTTTTTT.

Many counts were recorded for this clonotype. The chain recombines TRBV18 with TRBJ2-5; a possible D gene is TRBD1 (6 bases). CDR1 is KGHSH, CDR2 LQKENI, per germline. The CDR3 is made up of 13 amino acids. The germline V and J ends were trimmed by 7 bases and 4 bases, with 13 bases remaining between them. The CDR3 reads CASFGDRLETQYF. The DNA for the CDR3 is TGTGCCAGCTTCGGCGACAGGTTAGAGACCCAGTACTTC.

The V gene is TRBV7-9, the J gene TRBJ2-5; D is ambiguous. The CDR3 covers 13 residues. The germline V and J ends were trimmed by 6 bases and 3 bases, with 11 bases remaining between them. The germline V gene encodes CDR1 SEHNR and CDR2 FQNEAQ (reference sequence). The CDR3 coding sequence is TGTGCCAGCAGTCTGGACCCTAAAGAGACCCAGTACTTC. The encoded protein is CASSLDPKETQYF.

This clonotype appeared many times. The V gene is TRBV15, the J gene TRBJ2-7; the D gene is possibly TRBD2 (6 bases). Trimming stripped 8 bases from V and 0 bases from J, with 17 bases between. Germline loops: CDR1 LNHNV, CDR2 YYDKDF (reference sequence). The CDR3 runs to 15 residues. The CDR3 spells CATARGGLDSYEQYF. The CDR3 DNA reads as TGTGCCACCGCCCGGGGAGGACTCGACTCCTACGAGCAGTACTTC.

The V call is TRBV12-5, the J call TRBJ2-1, with D possibly being TRBD2 (6 bases). This CDR3 has 13 residues. Germline V gene lookup returns CDR1 LGHNT and CDR2 FRNRAP. V lost 4 bases, J lost 8 bases, and 12 bases lay in between. The chain's CDR3 is CASGSEAGDEQFF. For the CDR3, the DNA is TGTGCTAGTGGTTCCGAAGCGGGTGATGAGCAGTTCTTC.

V is TRBV19 and J is TRBJ2-4; D is ambiguous. V was cut by 4 bases and J by 4 bases, with 8 bases left in between. The CDR3 runs to 13 residues. From germline, CDR1 is LNHDA and CDR2 SQIVND (reference sequence). As DNA, the CDR3 is TGTGCCAGTAGTAATCAGGCGAAAAACATTCAGTACTTC. This gives the protein CASSNQAKNIQYF. The entire variable domain, with the rest obtained from reference TRBV19 and TRBJ2-4, is as follows: DGGITQSPKYLFRKEGQNVTLSCEQNLNHDAMYWYRQDPGQGLRLIYYSQIVNDFQKGDIAEGYSVSREKKESFPLTVTSAQKNPTAFYLCASSNQAKNIQYFGAGTRLSVL.

Only a few counts were recorded for this clonotype. V is TRBV29-1 and J is TRBJ2-7; the D gene is possibly TRBD1 (6 bases). V was trimmed by 1 base and J by 2 bases, leaving 12 bases between them. CDR1 SQVTM and CDR2 ANQGSEA come from the germline V gene. The CDR3 sequence is 14 residues long. In DNA form, the CDR3 reads TGCAGCGTTGAAGGCATTACAGGGACCTACGAGCAGTACTTC. It codes for CSVEGITGTYEQYF.

The sample holds many counts of this clonotype. The rearrangement links TRBV7-2 to TRBJ1-2; 7 positions match TRBD1. The CDR3 runs to 14 residues. Trimming at V came to 6 bases and at J to 2 bases, leaving 6 bases not matched to a gene. Germline CDR1 and CDR2: SGHTA and FQGNSA. For the CDR3, the DNA is TGTGCCAGCAGTAAACAGGGGCAGAACTATGGCTACACCTTC. Translating gives CASSKQGQNYGYTF.

This clonotype was picked up one time. The chain is built from TRBV24-1 and TRBJ2-2, with D hard to call. CDR3 length: 12 residues. CDR1 is KGHDR, CDR2 SFDVKD, per germline. V was trimmed by 3 bases and J by 8 bases, leaving 6 bases between them. The CDR3 region has the DNA TGTGCCACCAGTGATCGTATGGGGGAGCTGTTTTTT. Translation gives CATSDRMGELFF.

Ten or more counts support this clonotype. The rearrangement joins TRBV19 to TRBJ1-1; possible D gene TRBD1, 5 bases. CDR3 length: 13 residues. The germline CDR1 and CDR2 sequences are LNHDA and SQIVND (reference sequence). V dropped 8 bases and J dropped 1 base, with 11 bases sitting between them. CDR3 residues: CASGLGQNTEAFF. In DNA, the CDR3 is TGTGCCAGTGGGTTAGGACAGAACACTGAAGCTTTCTTT.

This clonotype occurred many times. This rearrangement joins TRBV12-5 to TRBJ2-7, with 9 bases matching TRBD2. The CDR3 consists of 16 residues. The V gene's germline CDR1 is LGHNT and CDR2 FRNRAP. Losses at the gene ends were 0 bases for V and 5 bases for J; bases not matched to a gene: 8. The DNA of the CDR3 is TGTGCTAGTGGTTTGGTAACCGGCGGGAGGGACAACGAGCAGTACTTC. Its protein is CASGLVTGGRDNEQYF.

Only one count was recorded for this clonotype. This rearrangement joins TRBV6-1 to TRBJ2-2; 7 positions agree with TRBD1. The V segment lost 10 bases and the J segment 3 bases; nucleotides outside the gene matches: 11. Germline loops: CDR1 MNHNS, CDR2 SASEGT. This CDR3 contains 15 residues. CDR3 nucleotides: TGTGCCATACCTCAGGGGGACGGGGACACCGGGGAGCTGTTTTTT. It codes for CAIPQGDGDTGELFF.

The V gene is TRBV6-5, the J gene TRBJ2-1, with 12 bases aligning to TRBD2. Looked up from germline, CDR1 is MNHEY and CDR2 is SVGAGI. Trimming removed 4 bases from V and 0 bases from J; junction bases left unmatched: 7. The CDR3 has 18 amino acids. The CDR3 sequence: CASSSGTSGSSSYNEQFF. In DNA form, the CDR3 reads TGTGCCAGCAGTTCGGGGACTAGCGGGTCTAGCTCCTACAATGAGCAGTTCTTC.

To note about this clonotype: This may be a read error, as it is one base from a much larger clone. The chain uses TRBV7-9 and TRBJ1-6, with D unresolved. This CDR3 comprises 13 residues. Germline V CDR1 and CDR2: SEHNR, FQNEAQ (reference sequence). The DNA of the CDR3 is TGTGCCAGCAGCTCCTCGGGTAATTCACCCTTCCACTTT. The encoded protein is CASSSSGNSPFHF.

This clonotype has a count of ten or more. J is TRBJ1-1 and V is TRBV6-1; D gene ambiguous. CDR1 and CDR2 (germline): MNHNS, SASEGT. The CDR3 contains 12 residues. Trimming shortened V by 6 bases and J by 1 base, and 6 bases separated the two germline ends. The DNA for the CDR3 is TGTGCCAGCAGAGAGGGGAACACTGAAGCTTTCTTT. Amino acid sequence: CASREGNTEAFF.

This clonotype was counted many times. CDR3 coding DNA: TGTGCCAGCAGTTTTGGGGGCAGCCAAGAGACCCAGTACTTC. Translation gives CASSFGGSQETQYF. The chain is built from TRBV12-3 or TRBV12-4 and TRBJ2-5, with D maybe TRBD1 (6 bases). The CDR3 is 14 amino acids. Trimming pared 3 bases from V and 1 base from J, leaving 9 bases between.

Many counts were recorded for this clonotype. The chain joins TRBV6-5 to TRBJ1-2; maybe TRBD1 (6 bases). The V end was cut by 2 bases, the J end by 6 bases, with 16 bases between. The V gene's germline CDR1 is MNHEY and CDR2 SVGAGI. The CDR3 runs 15 residues. CDR3 coding DNA: TGTGCCAGCAGTTACGGAGTGGAGACAGGCGATGGCTACACCTTC. It translates to CASSYGVETGDGYTF.

The V and J genes are TRBV11-2 and TRBJ2-2, with 7 positions matching TRBD1. Germline CDR1 reads SGHAT; CDR2 reads FQNNGV. Unmatched junction bases numbered 15, after V lost 2 bases and J lost 3 bases. This CDR3 has 19 residues. CDR3 sequence: CASSLFPLRQGTDTGELFF. The CDR3 DNA sequence: TGTGCCAGCAGCTTATTCCCTCTAAGACAGGGAACTGACACCGGGGAGCTGTTTTTT.

This clonotype was seen ten or more times. The chain joins TRBV28 to TRBJ2-5; TRBD1 matches at 9 bases. The CDR3 is 16 residues long. The germline V gene has CDR1 MDHEN and CDR2 SYDVKM. Trimming cost V 5 bases and J 5 bases; bases outside gene matches: 12. The CDR3 protein is CASSRVPGQGTETQYF. The DNA of the CDR3 is TGTGCCAGCAGTAGGGTGCCGGGACAGGGAACGGAGACCCAGTACTTC.

This clonotype was seen more than once but under ten times. The chain has TRBV7-9 and TRBJ1-5, with TRBD1 identical over 8 bases. J was trimmed by 4 bases and V by 5 bases; bases with no gene match: 4. This CDR3 spans 14 amino acids. Germline V lookup: CDR1 SEHNR, CDR2 FQNEAQ (reference sequence). CDR3 coding DNA: TGTGCCAGCAGCCCGGGACAGGCAAATCAGCCCCAGCATTTT. Its protein product is CASSPGQANQPQHF. Full variable domain (outside the CDR3, taken from reference TRBV7-9 and TRBJ1-5): DTGVSQNPRHKITKRGQNVTFRCDPISEHNRLYWYRQTLGQGPEFLTYFQNEAQLEKSRLLSDRFSAERPKGSFSTLEIQRTEQGDSAMYLCASSPGQANQPQHFGDGTRLSIL.

The CDR3 spells CASSPGGQGARTYEQYF. The CDR3 DNA sequence: TGTGCCAGCAGCCCCGGGGGACAGGGGGCTAGAACCTACGAGCAGTACTTC. The chain links TRBV5-6 to TRBJ2-7; 12 bases match TRBD1. Germline-derived CDR1 and CDR2 are SGHDT and YYEEEE. The CDR3 has 17 residues. V lost 4 bases to trimming and J lost 2 bases; unmatched junction nucleotides: 10.